This TCR beta chain was captured in a study of blood T cells in healthy people across ages (dated by TCRdb to 2015 to 2017). Notes on the research overall: In model experiments, template switching captured roughly one uniquely barcoded TCR beta cDNA molecule for every two T cells. The study analyzed two additional independent replicas of 1 million unique cDNA reads from the same blood draw for two donors, one aged 18 to 30 and one aged 80 or older. To avoid experimental bias, donors of different ages were randomly spread across the sequencing lanes. To track age-related changes in TCR beta repertoire diversity, the study relied on deep sequencing normalized with unique cDNA molecular identifiers. Four age groups were formed from the donors: young (average roughly 15 years), middle-aged (around 39), aged (under 70) and long-lived (less than 85). What the research found in general, with its limitations: The long-lived group showed more naive CD4+ T cells, fewer expanded clones and increased TCR diversity than the aged group, suggesting age selection. Estimates of total diversity based on one million sequenced T cells were regarded as lower bounds and as underestimates. Because donor CMV infection status was unknown, age-related changes in expanded clonotypes were potentially confounded. There was a strong correlation between observed TCR beta diversity and the percentage of naive T cells measured by flow cytometry. As age increased, observed TCR beta diversity per million T cells dropped in a roughly linear way, and a significant reduction was already evident by age 40. Since profiling was done on bulk unsorted PBMCs, naive and antigen-experienced compartments could not be conclusively compared.

Note on this clonotype: It has no known antigen specificity. It has no much larger one-base neighbor in the sample; base qualities were not kept.

CDR1 and CDR2 were assigned from the germline V gene (reference sequence) as DFQATT and SNEGSKA. The CDR3, from cysteine to phenylalanine, totals 17 residues. This entry keeps only the CDR3 DNA: 51 bases, framed from base 1. V drops 6 bases and J drops 0 bases, leaving 23 bases in between. Library preparation used 5' RACE. The sequencer was an Illumina HiSeq 2500. A second 7 to 11 cycle PCR used a sample-barcoded 5' primer and a J-beta primer mix. A unique molecular identifier was introduced onto each TCR beta cDNA molecule by a template-switch 5' adaptor carrying 12 random nucleotides. Each sample yielded at least 2.5 million CDR3-containing paired-end reads. First-strand cDNA was synthesized from all RNA with the Mint cDNA synthesis kit, primed by a TRBC-specific oligonucleotide. Following uracil-DNA glycosylase treatment, a first 18-cycle PCR with universal primers M1SS and BC2_uni_R was performed on all cDNA. Processing in the source paper ran as follows. For normalization, 1 million high-quality reads were randomly selected from each sample, with every read carrying a distinct molecular identifier. Reads sharing molecular identifiers were discarded rather than binned into consensus sequences. MiTCR, set to a Q25 quality threshold and the strictest error-elimination algorithm, was used for CDR3 identification, clonotype clustering and error correction. Lower-bound total TCR beta diversity was estimated with a nonparametric unseen species model using Euler transformation. TCRdb reanalyzed the raw reads on its own, using fastp at Q25 for trimming and MiXCR for clone calling, and kept in-frame beta chains. Under each unique CDR3 protein, matching rows form one entry showing the most common genes and DNA. The V and J calls and clone size come from TCRdb's table, not from the authors' own analysis. This sample is represented by about 1.4 million distinct CDR3 sequences; approximately 59% of them were singletons. The top ten hold over 5% of the sample.

Systemically healthy Caucasian individuals from Russia, about 38 in total and aged roughly 6 to 95 years, were included as donors. Each donor gave roughly 9 milliliters of peripheral blood, drawn into EDTA-treated Vacutainer tubes. Ficoll-Paque density-gradient centrifugation was used to isolate PBMCs, with at least 7 million obtained per sample. Total RNA, at least 6 micrograms per sample, was extracted from PBMCs with Trizol reagent. Naive CD45RAhigh/CD27high T cell percentages were measured by flow cytometry on a PBMC aliquot from every donor. Sample: blood. The sequence is built from TRBV20-1 and TRBJ1-1; possibly the D gene is TRBD1, per 6 matching bases. The receptor was isolated from a man aged 18 to 30 in good health. The CDR3 corresponds to CSAKGGPSLFLNTEAFF. The bases are TGCAGTGCGAAAGGGGGGCCTAGCCTATTTTTGAACACTGAAGCTTTCTTT.